This T cell receptor beta chain was sequenced during a study of vaccination and CD4 T cells after COVID-19. About the study: Cellular stimulation was performed using overlapping spike peptides derived from SARS-CoV-2, HCoV-NL63, HCoV-OC43 and HCoV-229E.

This sample's treatment: roughly 10-day PBMC culture with coronavirus spike peptide pools or control peptides (ViraFEST assay). Via ViraFEST, peptide pools expanded antigen-specific T cells before TCR sequencing. Germline V gives CDR1 ENHRY, CDR2 SYGVKD. The CDR3 is 18 amino acids. J lost 1 base, V lost 0 bases, and 10 bases had no gene match. This clonotype was seen more than once but under ten times. The antigen is unknown. Study-level findings and limits: Among reactive clones from convalescent patients, a median roughly 85% appeared only post-vaccination.

Sequencing of the DNA from cultured CD4+ T cells was carried out with the Oncomine TCR Beta short-read assay. Extraction of genomic DNA was performed on cultured CD4+ T cells. TCRdb recomputed calls from the PCR reads with MiXCR, one row per CDR3 protein. The repertoire holds around 5,000 distinct CDR3 sequences, with approximately 49% as singletons. The sequence was obtained from a human donor who had recovered from COVID-19. The sample was CD4+ T cells from blood, cultured in vitro. The chain combines TRBV10-3 with TRBJ2-3, with TRBD2 identical over 7 bases. CDR3 residues: CAISESPGRGSRTDTQYF. The CDR3, as DNA: TGTGCCATCAGTGAGTCCCCCGGGCGGGGGTCCCGCACAGATACGCAGTATTTT.